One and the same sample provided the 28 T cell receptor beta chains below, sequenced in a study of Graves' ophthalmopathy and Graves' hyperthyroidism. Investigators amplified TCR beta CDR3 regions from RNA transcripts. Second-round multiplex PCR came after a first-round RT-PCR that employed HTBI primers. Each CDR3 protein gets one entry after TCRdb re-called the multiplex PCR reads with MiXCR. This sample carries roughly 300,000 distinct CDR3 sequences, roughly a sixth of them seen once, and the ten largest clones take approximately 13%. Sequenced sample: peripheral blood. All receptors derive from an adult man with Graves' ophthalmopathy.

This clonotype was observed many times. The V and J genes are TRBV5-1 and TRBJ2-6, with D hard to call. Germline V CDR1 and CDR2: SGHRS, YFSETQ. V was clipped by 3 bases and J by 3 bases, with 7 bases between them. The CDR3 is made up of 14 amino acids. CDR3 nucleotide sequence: TGCGCCAGCAGCTCAGTCGGTGGGGCCAACGTCCTGACTTTC. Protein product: CASSSVGGANVLTF.

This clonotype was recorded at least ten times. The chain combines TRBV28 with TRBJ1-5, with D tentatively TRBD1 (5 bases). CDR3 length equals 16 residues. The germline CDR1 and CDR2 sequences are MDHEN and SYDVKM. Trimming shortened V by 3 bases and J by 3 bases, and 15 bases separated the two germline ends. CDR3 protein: CASSLTRAGPNQPQHF. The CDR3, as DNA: TGTGCCAGCAGTTTGACCAGGGCGGGTCCCAATCAGCCCCAGCATTTT.

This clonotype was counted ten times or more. The CDR3 here is CASSQHGTIYDGYTF. In DNA, the CDR3 is TGCGCCAGCAGCCAGCACGGGACAATCTATGATGGCTACACCTTC. This chain uses TRBV4-1 with TRBJ1-2, with D possibly matching TRBD1 (6 bases). CDR3 length: 15 amino acids. Per germline, CDR1 MGHRA and CDR2 YSYEKL. V was cut by 3 bases and J by 6 bases, with 17 bases left in between.

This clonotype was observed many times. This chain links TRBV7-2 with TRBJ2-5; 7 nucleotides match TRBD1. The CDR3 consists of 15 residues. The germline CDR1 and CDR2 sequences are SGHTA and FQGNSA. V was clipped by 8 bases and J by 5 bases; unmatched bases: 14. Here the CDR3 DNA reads TGTGCCAGCCTCAGACAGGGACCCGTCGGGGAGACCCAGTACTTC. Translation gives CASLRQGPVGETQYF.

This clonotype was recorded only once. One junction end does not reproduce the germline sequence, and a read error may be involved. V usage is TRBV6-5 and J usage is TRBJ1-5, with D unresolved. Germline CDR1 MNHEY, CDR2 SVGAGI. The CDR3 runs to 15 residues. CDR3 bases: TGTGCCAGCAGTTACACACTGGGATCCAATCAGCCCCAGCCTTTT. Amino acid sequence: CASSYTLGSNQPQPF.

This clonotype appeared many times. CDR3 coding DNA: TGTGCCAGCAGCACAATAAAGGGCTACACCTTC. Translated, it gives CASSTIKGYTF. V usage is TRBV7-2 and J usage is TRBJ1-2; no reliable D call. Deletions cut 5 bases from V and 8 bases from J, with 9 bases between. Germline CDR1 SGHTA, CDR2 FQGNSA. This CDR3 is built from 11 residues.

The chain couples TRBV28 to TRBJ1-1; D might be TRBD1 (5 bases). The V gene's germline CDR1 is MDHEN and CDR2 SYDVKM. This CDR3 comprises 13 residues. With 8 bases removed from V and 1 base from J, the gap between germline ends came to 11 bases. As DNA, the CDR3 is TGTGCCAGCGCCTTGCAGGGGAACACTGAAGCTTTCTTT. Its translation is CASALQGNTEAFF.

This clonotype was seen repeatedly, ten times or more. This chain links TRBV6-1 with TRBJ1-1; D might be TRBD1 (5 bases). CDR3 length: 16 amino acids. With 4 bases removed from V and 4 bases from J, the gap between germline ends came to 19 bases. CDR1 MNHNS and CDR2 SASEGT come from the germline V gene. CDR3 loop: CASSGSVGQRGTEAFF. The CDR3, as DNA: TGTGCCAGCAGTGGATCTGTCGGCCAGAGGGGCACTGAAGCTTTCTTT.

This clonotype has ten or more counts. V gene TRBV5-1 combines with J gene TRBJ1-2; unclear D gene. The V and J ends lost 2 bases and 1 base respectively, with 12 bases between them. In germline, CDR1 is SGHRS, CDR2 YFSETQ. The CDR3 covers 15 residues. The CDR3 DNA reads TGCGCCAGCAGCTTAGGCGGCGGGAATAACTATGGCTACACCTTC. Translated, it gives CASSLGGGNNYGYTF.

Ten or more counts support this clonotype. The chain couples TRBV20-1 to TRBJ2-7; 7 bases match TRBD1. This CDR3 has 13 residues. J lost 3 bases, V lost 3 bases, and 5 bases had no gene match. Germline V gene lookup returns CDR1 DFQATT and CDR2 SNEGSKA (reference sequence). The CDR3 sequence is CSASRQGFYEQYF. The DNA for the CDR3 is TGCAGTGCTAGTAGACAGGGTTTCTACGAGCAGTACTTC.

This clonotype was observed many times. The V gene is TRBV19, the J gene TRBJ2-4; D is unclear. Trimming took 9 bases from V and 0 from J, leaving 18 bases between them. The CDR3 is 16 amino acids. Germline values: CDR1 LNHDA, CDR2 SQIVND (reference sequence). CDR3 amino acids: CASTTHEGLAKNIQYF. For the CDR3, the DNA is TGTGCCAGCACGACCCATGAAGGTTTAGCCAAAAACATTCAGTACTTC.

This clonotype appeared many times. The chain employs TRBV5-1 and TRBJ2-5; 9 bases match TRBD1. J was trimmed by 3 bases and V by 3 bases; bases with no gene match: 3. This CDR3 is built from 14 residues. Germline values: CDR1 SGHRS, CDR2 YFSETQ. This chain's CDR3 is CASSSRQGEETQYF. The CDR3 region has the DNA TGCGCCAGCAGCTCGAGACAGGGGGAAGAGACCCAGTACTTC. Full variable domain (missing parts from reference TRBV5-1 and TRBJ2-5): KAGVTQTPRYLIKTRGQQVTLSCSPISGHRSVSWYQQTPGQGLQFLFEYFSETQRNKGNFPGRFSGRQFSNSRSEMNVSTLELGDSALYLCASSSRQGEETQYFGPGTRLLVL.

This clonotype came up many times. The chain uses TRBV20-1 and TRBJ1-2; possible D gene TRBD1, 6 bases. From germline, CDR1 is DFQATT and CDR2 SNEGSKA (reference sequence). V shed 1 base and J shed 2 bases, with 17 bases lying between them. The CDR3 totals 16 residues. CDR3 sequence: CSARALNRVGNYGYTF. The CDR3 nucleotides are TGCAGTGCTAGAGCCTTGAACAGGGTGGGGAACTATGGCTACACCTTC.

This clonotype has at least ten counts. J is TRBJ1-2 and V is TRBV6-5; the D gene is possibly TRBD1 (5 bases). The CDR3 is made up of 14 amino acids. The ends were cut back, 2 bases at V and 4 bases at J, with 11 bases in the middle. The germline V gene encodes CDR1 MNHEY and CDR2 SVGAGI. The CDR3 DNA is TGTGCCAGCAGTTACGGCGACAGCTTCTATGGCTACACCTTC. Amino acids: CASSYGDSFYGYTF.

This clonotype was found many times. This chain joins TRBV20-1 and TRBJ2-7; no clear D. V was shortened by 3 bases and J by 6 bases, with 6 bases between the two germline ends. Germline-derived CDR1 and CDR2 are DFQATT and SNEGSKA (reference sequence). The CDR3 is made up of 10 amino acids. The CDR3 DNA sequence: TGCAGTGCTAGTCGGTCCGAGCAGTACTTC. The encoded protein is CSASRSEQYF.

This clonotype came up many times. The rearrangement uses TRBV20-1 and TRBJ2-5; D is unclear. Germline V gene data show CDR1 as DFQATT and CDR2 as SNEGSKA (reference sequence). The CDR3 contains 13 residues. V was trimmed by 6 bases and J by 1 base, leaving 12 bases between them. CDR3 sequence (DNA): TGCAGTGCAAGTAGCTACACCCAAGAGACCCAGTACTTC. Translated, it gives CSASSYTQETQYF.

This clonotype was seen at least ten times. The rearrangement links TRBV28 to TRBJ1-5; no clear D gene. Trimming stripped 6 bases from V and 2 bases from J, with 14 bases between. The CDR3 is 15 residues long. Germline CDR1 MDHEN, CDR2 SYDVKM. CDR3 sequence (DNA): TGTGCCAGCAGCCCTGCCTTCGGGGGCAATCAGCCCCAGCATTTT. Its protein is CASSPAFGGNQPQHF.

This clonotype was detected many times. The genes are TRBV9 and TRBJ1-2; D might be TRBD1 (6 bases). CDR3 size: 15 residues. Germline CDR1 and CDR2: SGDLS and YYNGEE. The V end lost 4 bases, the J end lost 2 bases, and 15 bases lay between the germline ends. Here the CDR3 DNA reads TGTGCCAGCAGCTTCCAGGGGACTGCGAACTATGGCTACACCTTC. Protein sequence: CASSFQGTANYGYTF. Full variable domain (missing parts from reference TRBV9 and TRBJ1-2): DSGVTQTPKHLITATGQRVTLRCSPRSGDLSVYWYQQSLDQGLQFLIQYYNGEERAKGNILERFSAQQFPDLHSELNLSSLELGDSALYFCASSFQGTANYGYTFGSGTRLTVV.

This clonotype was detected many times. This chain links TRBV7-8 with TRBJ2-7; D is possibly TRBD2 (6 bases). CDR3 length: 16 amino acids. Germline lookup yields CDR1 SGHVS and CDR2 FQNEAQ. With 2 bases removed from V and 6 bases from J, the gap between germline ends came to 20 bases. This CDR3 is CASSLREVVMGAEQYF. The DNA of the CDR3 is TGTGCCAGCAGCTTAAGGGAGGTCGTAATGGGAGCCGAGCAGTACTTC.

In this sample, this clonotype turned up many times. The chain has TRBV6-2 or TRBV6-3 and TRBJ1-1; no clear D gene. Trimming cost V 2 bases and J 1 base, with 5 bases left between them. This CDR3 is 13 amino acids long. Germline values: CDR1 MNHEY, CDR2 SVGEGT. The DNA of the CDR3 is TGTGCCAGCAGTTACAACTGGAACACTGAAGCTTTCTTT. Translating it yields CASSYNWNTEAFF.

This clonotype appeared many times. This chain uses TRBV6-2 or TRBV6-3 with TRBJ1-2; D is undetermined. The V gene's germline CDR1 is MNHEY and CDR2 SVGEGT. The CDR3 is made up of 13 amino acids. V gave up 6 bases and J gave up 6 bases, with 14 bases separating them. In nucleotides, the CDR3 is TGTGCCAGCAGCCGGGTCGAATTCAATGGCTACACCTTC. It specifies CASSRVEFNGYTF.

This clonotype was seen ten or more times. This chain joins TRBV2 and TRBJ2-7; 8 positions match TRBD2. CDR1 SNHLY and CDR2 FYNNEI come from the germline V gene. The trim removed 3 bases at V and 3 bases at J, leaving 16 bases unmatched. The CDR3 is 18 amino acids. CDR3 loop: CASSDEGQRGSSVYEQYF. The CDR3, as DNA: TGTGCCAGCAGTGATGAGGGCCAGCGGGGGAGCTCGGTCTACGAGCAGTACTTC.

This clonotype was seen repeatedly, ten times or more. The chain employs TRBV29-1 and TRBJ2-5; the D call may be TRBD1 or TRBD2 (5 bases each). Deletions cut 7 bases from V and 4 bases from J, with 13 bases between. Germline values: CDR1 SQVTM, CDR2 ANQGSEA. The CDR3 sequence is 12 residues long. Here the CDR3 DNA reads TGCAGCGCTGTGAGGGGCAGAGAGACCCAGTACTTC. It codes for CSAVRGRETQYF.

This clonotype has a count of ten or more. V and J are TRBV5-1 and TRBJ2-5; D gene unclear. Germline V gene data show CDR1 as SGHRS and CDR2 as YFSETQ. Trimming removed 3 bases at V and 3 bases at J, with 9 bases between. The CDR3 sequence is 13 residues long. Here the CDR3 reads CASSSPGKETQYF. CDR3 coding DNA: TGCGCCAGCAGCTCTCCGGGTAAAGAGACCCAGTACTTC.

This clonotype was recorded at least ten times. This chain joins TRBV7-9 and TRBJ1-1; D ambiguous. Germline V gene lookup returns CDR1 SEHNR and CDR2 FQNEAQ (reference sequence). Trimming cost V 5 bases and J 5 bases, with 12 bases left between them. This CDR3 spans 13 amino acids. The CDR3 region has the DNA TGTGCCAGCAGCAGAGCCGGTTGGACTGAAGCTTTCTTT. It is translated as CASSRAGWTEAFF.

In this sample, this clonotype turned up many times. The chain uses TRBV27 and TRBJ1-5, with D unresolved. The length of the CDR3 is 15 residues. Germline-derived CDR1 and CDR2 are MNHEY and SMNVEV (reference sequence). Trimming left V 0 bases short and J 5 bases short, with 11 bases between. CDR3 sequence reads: CASSLSVQSDQPQHF. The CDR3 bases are TGTGCCAGCAGTTTATCGGTCCAGAGCGATCAGCCCCAGCATTTT.

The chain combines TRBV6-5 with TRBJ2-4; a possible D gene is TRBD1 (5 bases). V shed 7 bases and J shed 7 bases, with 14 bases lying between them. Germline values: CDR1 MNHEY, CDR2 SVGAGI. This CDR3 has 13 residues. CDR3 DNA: TGTGCCAGCACCCCCGGCAACAGGAACATTCAGTACTTC. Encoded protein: CASTPGNRNIQYF.

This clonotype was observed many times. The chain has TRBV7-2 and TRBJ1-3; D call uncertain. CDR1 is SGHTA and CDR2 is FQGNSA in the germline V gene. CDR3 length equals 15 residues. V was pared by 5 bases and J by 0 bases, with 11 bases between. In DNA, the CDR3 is TGTGCCAGCAGCCTACAACCGGGCTCTGGAAACACCATATATTTT. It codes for CASSLQPGSGNTIYF.